This TCR beta chain was observed in a study of T cell responses to AZD1222 COVID-19 vaccine. General study findings and limits: Compared with day 0, the breadth and depth of the Spike-specific TCR repertoire rose significantly after two doses of AZD1222. The sample set comprised mostly white British donors with more females, and clonal diversity was possibly underestimated. Just a handful of AZD1222 recipients tested seropositive at baseline.

V gave up 5 bases and J gave up 0 bases, with 13 bases separating them. The germline CDR1 and CDR2 sequences are LNHDA and SQIVND (reference sequence). This CDR3 is 15 amino acids long. The method was immunoSEQ multiplex PCR; TCRdb's version includes in-frame clones alone and lacks a portion of them. The sample contains 99,000 or so clones, roughly 90% of which appear only once. Worth noting for this clone: Its antigen remains unknown.

Sample: peripheral blood, taken on day 0 of AZD1222 vaccination. The sequence derives from an adult in good health. The J gene is TRBJ1-1, the V gene TRBV19; D is unresolved. The CDR3 DNA reads TGTGCCAGTAGTCCGAGAGACGGGATGAACACTGAAGCTTTCTTT. Encoded protein: CASSPRDGMNTEAFF.